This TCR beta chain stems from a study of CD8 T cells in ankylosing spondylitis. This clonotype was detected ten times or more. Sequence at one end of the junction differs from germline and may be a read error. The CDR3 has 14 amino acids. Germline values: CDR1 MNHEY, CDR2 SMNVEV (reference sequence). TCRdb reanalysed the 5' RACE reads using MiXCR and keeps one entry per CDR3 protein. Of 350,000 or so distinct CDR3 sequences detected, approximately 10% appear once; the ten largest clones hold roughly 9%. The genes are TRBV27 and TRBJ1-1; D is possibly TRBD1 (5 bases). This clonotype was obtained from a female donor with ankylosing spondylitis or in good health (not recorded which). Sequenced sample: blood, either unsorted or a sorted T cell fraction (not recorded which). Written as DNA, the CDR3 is TGTGCCAGCACCTATCATGGGGCAGGTACTGGAGCTTTCTTT. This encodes CASTYHGAGTGAFF.